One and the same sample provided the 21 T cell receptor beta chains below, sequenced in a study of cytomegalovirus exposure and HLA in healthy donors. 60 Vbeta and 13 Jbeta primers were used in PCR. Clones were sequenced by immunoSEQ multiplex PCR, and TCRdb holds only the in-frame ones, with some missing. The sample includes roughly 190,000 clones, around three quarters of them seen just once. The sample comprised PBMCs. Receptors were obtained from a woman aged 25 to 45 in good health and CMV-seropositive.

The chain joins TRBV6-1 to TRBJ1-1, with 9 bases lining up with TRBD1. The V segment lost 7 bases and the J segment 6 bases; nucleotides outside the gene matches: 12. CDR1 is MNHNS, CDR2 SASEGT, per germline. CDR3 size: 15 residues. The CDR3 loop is CASITGGARNAEAFF. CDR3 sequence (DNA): TGTGCCAGCATCACAGGGGGCGCGAGAAACGCTGAAGCTTTCTTT.

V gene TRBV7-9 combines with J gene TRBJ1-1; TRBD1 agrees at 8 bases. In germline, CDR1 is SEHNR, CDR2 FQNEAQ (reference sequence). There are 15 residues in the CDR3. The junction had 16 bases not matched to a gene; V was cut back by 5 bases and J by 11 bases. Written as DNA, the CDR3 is TGTGCCAGCAGCCAAACGACCGGGACAGGCCGTTGGGCTTTCTTT. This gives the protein CASSQTTGTGRWAFF. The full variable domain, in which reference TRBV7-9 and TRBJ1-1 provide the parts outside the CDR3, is DTGVSQNPRHKITKRGQNVTFRCDPISEHNRLYWYRQTLGQGPEFLTYFQNEAQLEKSRLLSDRFSAERPKGSFSTLEIQRTEQGDSAMYLCASSQTTGTGRWAFFGQGTRLTVV.

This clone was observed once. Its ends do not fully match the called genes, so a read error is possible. The CDR3 is CASIYRGLSSYEQYF. The CDR3 nucleotides read TGTGCCAGCATTTACAGGGGTCTTAGCTCCTACGAGCAGTACTTC. The chain employs TRBV6-6 and TRBJ2-7, with 7 positions matching TRBD1. The CDR3 runs to 15 residues. From germline, CDR1 is MNHNY and CDR2 SVGAGI (reference sequence).

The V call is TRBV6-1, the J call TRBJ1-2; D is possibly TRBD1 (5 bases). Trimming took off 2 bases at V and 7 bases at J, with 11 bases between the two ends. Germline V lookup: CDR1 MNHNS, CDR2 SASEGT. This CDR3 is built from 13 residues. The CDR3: CASSEMQGLGYTF. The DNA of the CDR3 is TGTGCCAGCAGTGAAATGCAGGGACTTGGCTACACCTTC.

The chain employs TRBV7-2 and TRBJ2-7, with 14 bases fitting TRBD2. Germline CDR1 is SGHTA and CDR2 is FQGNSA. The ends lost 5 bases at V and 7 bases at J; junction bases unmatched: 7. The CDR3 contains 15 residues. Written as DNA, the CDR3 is TGTGCCAGCAGCCTTGGGACTAGCGGGAGTGGAGAGCAGTACTTC. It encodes CASSLGTSGSGEQYF.

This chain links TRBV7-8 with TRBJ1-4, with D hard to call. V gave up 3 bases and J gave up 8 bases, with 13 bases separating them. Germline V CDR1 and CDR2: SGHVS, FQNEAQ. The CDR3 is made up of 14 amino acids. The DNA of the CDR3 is TGTGCCAGCAGCTTCGGGATGGGTAACGAAAAACTGTTTTTT. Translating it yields CASSFGMGNEKLFF.

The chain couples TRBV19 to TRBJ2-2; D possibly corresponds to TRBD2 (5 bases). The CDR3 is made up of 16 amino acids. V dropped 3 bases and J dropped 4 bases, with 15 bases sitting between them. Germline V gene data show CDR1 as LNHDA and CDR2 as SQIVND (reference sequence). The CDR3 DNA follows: TGTGCCAGTAGTATCAAGAGGGTCGGTCTCACCGGGGAGCTGTTTTTT. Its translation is CASSIKRVGLTGELFF. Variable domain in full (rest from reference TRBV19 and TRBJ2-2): DGGITQSPKYLFRKEGQNVTLSCEQNLNHDAMYWYRQDPGQGLRLIYYSQIVNDFQKGDIAEGYSVSREKKESFPLTVTSAQKNPTAFYLCASSIKRVGLTGELFFGEGSRLTVL.

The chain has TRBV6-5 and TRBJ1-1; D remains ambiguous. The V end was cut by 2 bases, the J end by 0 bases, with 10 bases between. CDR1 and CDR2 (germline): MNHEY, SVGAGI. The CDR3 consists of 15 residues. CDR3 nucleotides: TGTGCCAGCAGTTACAGGGAGGGTCTGAACACTGAAGCTTTCTTT. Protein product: CASSYREGLNTEAFF.

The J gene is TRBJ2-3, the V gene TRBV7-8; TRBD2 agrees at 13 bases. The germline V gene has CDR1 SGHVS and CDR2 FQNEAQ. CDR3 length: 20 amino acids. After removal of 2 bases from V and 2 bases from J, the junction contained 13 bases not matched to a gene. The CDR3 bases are TGTGCCAGCAGCTTATTCAGGACTAGCGGGAGAGGGGGGCCCACAGATACGCAGTATTTT. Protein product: CASSLFRTSGRGGPTDTQYF.

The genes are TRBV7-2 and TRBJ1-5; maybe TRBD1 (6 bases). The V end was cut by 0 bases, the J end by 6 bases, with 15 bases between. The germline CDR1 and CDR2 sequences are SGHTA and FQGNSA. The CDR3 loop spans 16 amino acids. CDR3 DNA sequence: TGTGCCAGCAGCTTAGCGGCATTTCAGGGGAGTCAGCCCCAGCATTTT. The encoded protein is CASSLAAFQGSQPQHF.

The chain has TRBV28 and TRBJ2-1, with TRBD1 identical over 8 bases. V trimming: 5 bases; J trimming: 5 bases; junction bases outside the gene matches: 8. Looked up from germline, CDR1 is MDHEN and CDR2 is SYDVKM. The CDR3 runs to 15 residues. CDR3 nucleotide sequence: TGTGCCAGCAGTCTAGCCGGGACAGGAGACAATGAGCAGTTCTTC. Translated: CASSLAGTGDNEQFF.

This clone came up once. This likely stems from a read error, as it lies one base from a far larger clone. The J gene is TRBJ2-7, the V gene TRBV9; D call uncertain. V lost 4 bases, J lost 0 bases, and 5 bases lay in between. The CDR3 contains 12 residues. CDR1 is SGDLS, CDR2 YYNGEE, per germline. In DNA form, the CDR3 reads TGTGCCAGCAGCTTAAACTCCTACGAGCAGTACTTC. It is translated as CASSLNSYEQYF.

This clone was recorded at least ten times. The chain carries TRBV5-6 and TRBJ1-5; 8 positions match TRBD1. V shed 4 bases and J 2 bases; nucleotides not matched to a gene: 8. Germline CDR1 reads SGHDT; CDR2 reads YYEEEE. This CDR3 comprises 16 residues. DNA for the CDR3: TGTGCCAGCAGCACCTTCGGACAGGGAGGCAATCAGCCCCAGCATTTT. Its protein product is CASSTFGQGGNQPQHF.

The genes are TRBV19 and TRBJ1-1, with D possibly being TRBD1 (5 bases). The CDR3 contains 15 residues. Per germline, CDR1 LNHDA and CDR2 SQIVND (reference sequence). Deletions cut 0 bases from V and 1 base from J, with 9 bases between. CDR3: CASSIDRASNTEAFF. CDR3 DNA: TGTGCCAGTAGTATAGACAGGGCCTCGAACACTGAAGCTTTCTTT.

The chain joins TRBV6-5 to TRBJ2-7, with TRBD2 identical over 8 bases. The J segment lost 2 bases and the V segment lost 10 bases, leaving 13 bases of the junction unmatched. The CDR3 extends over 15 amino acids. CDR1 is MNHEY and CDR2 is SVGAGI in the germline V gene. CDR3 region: CATLRSGRFPYEQYF. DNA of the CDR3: TGTGCCACTTTACGCAGCGGGAGATTCCCCTACGAGCAGTACTTC.

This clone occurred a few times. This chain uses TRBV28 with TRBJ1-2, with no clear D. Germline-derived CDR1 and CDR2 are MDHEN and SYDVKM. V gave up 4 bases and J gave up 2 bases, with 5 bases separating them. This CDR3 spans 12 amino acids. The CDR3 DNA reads TGTGCCAGCAGTTCTACGAACTATGGCTACACCTTC. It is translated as CASSSTNYGYTF.

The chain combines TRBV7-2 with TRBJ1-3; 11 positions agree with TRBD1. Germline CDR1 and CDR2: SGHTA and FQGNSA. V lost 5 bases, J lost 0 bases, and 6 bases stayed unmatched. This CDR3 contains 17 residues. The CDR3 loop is CASSPRDRGFSGNTIYF. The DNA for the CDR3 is TGTGCCAGCAGCCCCCGGGACAGGGGGTTCTCTGGAAACACCATATATTTT.

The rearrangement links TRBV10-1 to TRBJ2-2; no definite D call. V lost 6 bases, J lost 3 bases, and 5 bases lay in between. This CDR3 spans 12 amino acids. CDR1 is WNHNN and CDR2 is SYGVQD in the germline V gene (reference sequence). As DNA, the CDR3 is TGCGCCAGCAGCCAGGACACCGGGGAGCTGTTTTTT. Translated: CASSQDTGELFF.

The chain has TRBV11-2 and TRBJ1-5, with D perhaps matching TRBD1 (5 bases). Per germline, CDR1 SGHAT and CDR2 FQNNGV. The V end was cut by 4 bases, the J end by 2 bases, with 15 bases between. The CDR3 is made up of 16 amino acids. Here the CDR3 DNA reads TGTGCCAGCAGCTCGGGACTCCACACGGGCAATCAGCCCCAGCATTTT. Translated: CASSSGLHTGNQPQHF. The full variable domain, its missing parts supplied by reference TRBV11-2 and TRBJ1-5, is EAGVAQSPRYKIIEKRQSVAFWCNPISGHATLYWYQQILGQGPKLLIQFQNNGVVDDSQLPKDRFSAERLKGVDSTLKIQPAKLEDSAVYLCASSSGLHTGNQPQHFGDGTRLSIL.

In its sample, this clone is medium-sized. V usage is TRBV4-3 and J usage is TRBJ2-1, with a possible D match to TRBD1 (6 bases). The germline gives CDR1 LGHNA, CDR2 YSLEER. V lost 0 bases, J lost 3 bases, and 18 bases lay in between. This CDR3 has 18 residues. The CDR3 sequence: CASSQDRTGHFGYNEQFF. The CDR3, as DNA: TGCGCCAGCAGCCAAGATAGAACGGGACATTTTGGCTACAATGAGCAGTTCTTC.

CDR3 in amino acids: CASSEAGPNTEAFF. The CDR3 bases are TGTGCCAGCAGTGAGGCAGGGCCGAACACTGAAGCTTTCTTT. The chain is built from TRBV25-1 and TRBJ1-1; tentatively, D is TRBD1 (5 bases). CDR3 size: 14 residues. Per the germline V gene, CDR1 is MGHDK and CDR2 is SYGVNS. The germline V and J ends were trimmed by 3 bases and 1 base, with 9 bases remaining between them.